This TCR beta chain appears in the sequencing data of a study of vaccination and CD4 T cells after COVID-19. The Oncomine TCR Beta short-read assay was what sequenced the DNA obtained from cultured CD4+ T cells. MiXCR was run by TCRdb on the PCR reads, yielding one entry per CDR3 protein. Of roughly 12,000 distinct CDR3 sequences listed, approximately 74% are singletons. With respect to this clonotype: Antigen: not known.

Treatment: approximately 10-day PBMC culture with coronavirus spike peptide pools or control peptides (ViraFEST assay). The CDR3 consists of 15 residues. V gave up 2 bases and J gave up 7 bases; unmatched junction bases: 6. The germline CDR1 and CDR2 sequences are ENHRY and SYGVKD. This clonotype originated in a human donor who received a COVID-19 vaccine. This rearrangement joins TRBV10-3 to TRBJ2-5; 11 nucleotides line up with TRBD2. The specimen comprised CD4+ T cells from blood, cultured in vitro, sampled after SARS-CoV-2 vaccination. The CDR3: CAISEGGLAVGTQYF. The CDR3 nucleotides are TGTGCCATCAGTGAGGGGGGACTAGCGGTCGGGACCCAGTACTTC.